This T cell receptor (beta chain) was retrieved from a study of cytomegalovirus exposure and HLA in healthy donors. Study-level points and caveats: Rates of TCR association differed by HLA locus in a later analysis, with DRB1 highest and HLA-C lowest. More clonal expansion characterized HLA-associated TCR beta chains than equally common others in a later analysis.

V shed 2 bases and J shed 0 bases, with 2 bases lying between them. Looked up from germline, CDR1 is MNHEY and CDR2 is SMNVEV (reference sequence). The CDR3 loop spans 13 amino acids. As concerns this clone: The antigen is not known.

The PCR used 60 Vbeta and 13 Jbeta primers. TCRdb's table, derived via immunoSEQ multiplex PCR, lists solely in-frame clones and lacks some. The sample records about 88,000 clones, 69% being singletons. The receptor comes from a man aged 50 to 59 in good health and CMV-seronegative. Sample: PBMCs. The chain links TRBV27 to TRBJ1-5; D unresolved. CDR3 residues: CASSLHSNQPQHF. CDR3 coding DNA: TGTGCCAGCAGTTTACATAGCAATCAGCCCCAGCATTTT.